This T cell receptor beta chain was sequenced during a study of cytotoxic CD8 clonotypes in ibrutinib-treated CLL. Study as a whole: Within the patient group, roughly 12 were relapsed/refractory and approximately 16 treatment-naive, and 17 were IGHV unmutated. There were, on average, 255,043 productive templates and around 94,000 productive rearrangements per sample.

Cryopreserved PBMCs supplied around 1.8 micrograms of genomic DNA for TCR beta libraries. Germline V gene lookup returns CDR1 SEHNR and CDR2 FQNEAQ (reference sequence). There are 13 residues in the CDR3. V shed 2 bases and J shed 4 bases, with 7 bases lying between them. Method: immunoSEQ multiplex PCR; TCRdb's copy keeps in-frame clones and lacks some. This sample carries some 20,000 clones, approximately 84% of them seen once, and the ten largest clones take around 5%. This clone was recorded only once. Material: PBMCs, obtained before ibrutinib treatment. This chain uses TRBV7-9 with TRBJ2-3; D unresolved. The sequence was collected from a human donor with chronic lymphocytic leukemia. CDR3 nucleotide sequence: TGTGCCAGCAGCTTAATAAAGGCAGATACGCAGTATTTT. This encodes CASSLIKADTQYF.